This entry lists 7 T cell receptor beta chains sequenced from one sample in a study of T-cell memory formation after mild COVID-19. TCRdb fed the 5' RACE reads into MiXCR, producing one record per CDR3 protein. The table lists 200,000 to 250,000 distinct CDR3 sequences, more than 8% of them singletons. The sequenced material came from PBMCs or a T cell subset sorted from them (not recorded which). These TCRs come from a man between 18 and 29 years old who had mild COVID-19 (a few samples of this study predate the infection). Cell type and time point are not known.

In its sample, this clonotype was seen many times. The chain uses TRBV4-3 and TRBJ2-6; D not resolved. Per the germline V gene, CDR1 is LGHNA and CDR2 is YSLEER. This CDR3 comprises 17 residues. Trimming left V 1 base short and J 0 bases short, with 10 bases between. CDR3 protein: CASSQVEERSGANVLTF. The DNA of the CDR3 is TGCGCCAGCAGCCAAGTAGAGGAGCGCTCTGGGGCCAACGTCCTGACTTTC.

The table lists this clonotype with a few counts. The chain combines TRBV7-3 with TRBJ1-5, with D perhaps matching TRBD1 (6 bases). This CDR3 region has 15 residues. Germline CDR1 is SGHTA and CDR2 is FQGTGA. Trimming took off 2 bases at V and 3 bases at J, with 11 bases between the two ends. As DNA, the CDR3 is TGTGCCAGCAGCTTAGTAGGGGGGCTCAATCAGCCCCAGCATTTT. Translating gives CASSLVGGLNQPQHF. The full variable domain, with the rest looked up from reference TRBV7-3 and TRBJ1-5, is GAGVSQTPSNKVTEKGKYVELRCDPISGHTALYWYRQSLGQGPEFLIYFQGTGAADDSGLPNDRFFAVRPEGSVSTLKIQRTERGDSAVYLCASSLVGGLNQPQHFGDGTRLSIL.

This clonotype has just a few counts. The gene calls are TRBV5-1 and TRBJ2-1, with D perhaps TRBD1 or TRBD2 (5 bases each). From germline, CDR1 is SGHRS and CDR2 YFSETQ. The CDR3 covers 13 residues. The ends were cut back, 4 bases at V and 8 bases at J, with 13 bases in the middle. CDR3 nucleotide sequence: TGCGCCAGCAGCACCCGGGACCGGGATGAGCAGTTCTTC. Translation: CASSTRDRDEQFF.

This clonotype was seen many times. The chain recombines TRBV3-1 with TRBJ2-1, with TRBD1 as a possible D gene (6 bases). The germline gives CDR1 LGHDT, CDR2 YNNKEL (reference sequence). The V and J ends lost 1 base and 8 bases respectively, with 9 bases between them. The CDR3 is 13 residues long. CDR3 nucleotide sequence: TGTGCCAGCAGCCAAGCACAGGGTTATGAGCAGTTCTTC. This encodes CASSQAQGYEQFF.

There are a few counts of this clonotype. The chain recombines TRBV7-6 with TRBJ2-4; a possible D gene is TRBD1 (6 bases). Trimming pared 11 bases from V and 5 bases from J, leaving 13 bases between. The CDR3 contains 12 residues. Germline CDR1 SGHVS, CDR2 FNYEAQ. CDR3 region: CASEGVENIQYF. The CDR3, as DNA: TGTGCCTCCGAGGGGGTGGAAAACATTCAGTACTTC.

This clonotype was detected ten times or more. The rearrangement uses TRBV5-1 and TRBJ2-2, with 10 positions matching TRBD2. V was pared by 4 bases and J by 1 base, with 1 base of the junction left unmatched. Germline assignment: CDR1 SGHRS and CDR2 YFSETQ. The CDR3 is 15 amino acids. The CDR3 sequence is CASSPSGGNTGELFF. The CDR3 nucleotides read TGCGCCAGCAGCCCTAGCGGGGGGAACACCGGGGAGCTGTTTTTT.

V and J are TRBV20-1 and TRBJ1-2; TRBD1 aligns across 7 bases. The trim removed 5 bases at V and 0 bases at J, leaving 6 bases unmatched. CDR3 length: 14 amino acids. Germline loops: CDR1 DFQATT, CDR2 SNEGSKA (reference sequence). The CDR3 nucleotides read TGCAGTGCTGAGGGGGCCCGGGCTAACTATGGCTACACCTTC. It specifies CSAEGARANYGYTF.